This T cell receptor beta chain was sequenced during a study of T cell responses to AZD1222 COVID-19 vaccine. Study-level information: Second-dose timings of about 4 or about 12 weeks were pooled.

Points from the study as a whole: CD4 TCRs associated with vaccination spanned spike, dominating at 160-218 and 743-854. The breadth and depth of Spike-specific TCRs increased once two AZD1222 doses had been given. Donors, mostly white British, included more females; clonal diversity was possibly underestimated.

This clone has a single count. Its specificity is not known. V was clipped by 7 bases and J by 3 bases, with 13 bases between them. Germline CDR1 and CDR2: SNHLY and FYNNEI. The CDR3 runs to 15 residues. The assay was immunoSEQ multiplex PCR, and TCRdb's table has in-frame clones only and misses some. This table holds approximately 100,000 clones, roughly 89% found once. The V gene is TRBV2, the J gene TRBJ2-6; the D gene is possibly TRBD1 (6 bases). The source material was peripheral blood, sampled on day 0 of AZD1222 vaccination. This receptor was taken from an adult in good health. The CDR3 sequence is CASNRVIGGANVLTF. The CDR3 nucleotides are TGTGCCAGCAACAGGGTTATAGGTGGGGCCAACGTCCTGACTTTC.